This record covers a single TCR beta chain. This record belongs to a study of radiation and T cells in renal cell carcinoma. Documented time point: blood 4 weeks post-SBRT, at nephrectomy. Treatment in this sample: 15 Gy SBRT to primary tumor, nephrectomy 4 weeks later. Nephrectomy followed 15 Gy stereotactic body radiation by 4 weeks. Clear cell pathology was present in this patient's renal cell carcinoma. V lost 5 bases and J 1 base, leaving 8 bases between the germline ends. This CDR3 has 13 amino acids. The V gene's germline CDR1 is LNHDA and CDR2 SQIVND (reference sequence). TCRdb's table, derived via immunoSEQ multiplex PCR, lists solely in-frame clones and lacks some. The sample contains fewer than 200,000 clones, about 87% of which appear only once.

This chain connects TRBV19 to TRBJ1-1; D gene ambiguous. The sequences come from blood, collected from a patient whose treatment included radiotherapy and nephrectomy. This sequence was found in a woman between 50 and 59 years old with renal cell carcinoma. The CDR3 DNA follows: TGTGCCAGTAGTCAAACCGAGAACACTGAAGCTTTCTTT. Protein product: CASSQTENTEAFF. The variable domain in full, completed from reference TRBV19 and TRBJ1-1, reads DGGITQSPKYLFRKEGQNVTLSCEQNLNHDAMYWYRQDPGQGLRLIYYSQIVNDFQKGDIAEGYSVSREKKESFPLTVTSAQKNPTAFYLCASSQTENTEAFFGQGTRLTVV.